This T cell receptor (beta chain) comes out of a study of shared clonotypes between healthy human individuals. Germline CDR1 and CDR2: LNHDA and SQIVND (reference sequence). The CDR3 totals 18 residues. Trimming took 5 bases from V and 2 from J; bases not matched to a gene: 14. The method was immunoSEQ multiplex PCR; TCRdb's version includes in-frame clones alone and lacks a portion of them. The sample has roughly 680,000 clones, over 55% seen once. The TCR comes from a woman in her twenties or thirties in good health. This chain links TRBV19 with TRBJ2-7; 11 nucleotides match TRBD2. Sequenced: memory CD4+ T cells sorted from blood. As to subset: CD45RA-negative fraction. The CDR3 region is CASSSPLPTSGKPYEQYF. CDR3 sequence (DNA): TGTGCCAGTAGTTCGCCCCTTCCGACTAGCGGGAAACCCTACGAGCAGTACTTC.